The rows below give T cell receptor beta chains drawn from one sample of a study of T cell responses to AZD1222 COVID-19 vaccine. Assay used: immunoSEQ multiplex PCR; TCRdb lists only in-frame clones, some missing. Of roughly 120,000 clones in the sample, approximately 91% were seen once. This specimen consisted of peripheral blood, obtained on day 0 of MenACWY control vaccination. The receptor set was obtained from an adult in good health. Each CDR3 is given with its conserved first and last residue. A D gene is named only where the DNA matches it firmly. Clone size is shown for a subset of rows, as once, few, many or a class of expanded clone.

J: TRBJ1-4; D: -; size: once; V: TRBV28; DNA: TGTGCCAGCAGTTCCCCAGAGGACCCTAATGAAAAACTGTTTTTT; CDR3: CASSSPEDPNEKLFF
J: TRBJ1-2; D: -; size: -; V: TRBV2; DNA: TGTGCCAGCAGACTGGGGACTAACTATGGCTACACCTTC; CDR3: CASRLGTNYGYTF
J: TRBJ2-5; D: TRBD1; size: -; V: TRBV6-5; DNA: TGTGCCAGCATGCGACAGGGGATGGAGACCCAGTACTTC; CDR3: CASMRQGMETQYF
J: TRBJ1-2; D: -; size: -; V: TRBV10-3; DNA: TGTGCCATCAGTGAGGCTCACCGGGACACCACTTACTATGGCTACACCTTC; CDR3: CAISEAHRDTTYYGYTF
J: TRBJ2-3; D: -; size: -; V: TRBV10-1; DNA: TGCGCCAGCAGTGGGTGGGGGGATACGCAGTATTTT; CDR3: CASSGWGDTQYF
J: TRBJ2-1; D: TRBD1; size: -; V: TRBV24-1; DNA: TGTGCCACCAGTGATCCGGGACAGGGGGCCTACAATGAGCAGTTCTTC; CDR3: CATSDPGQGAYNEQFF
J: TRBJ1-2; D: TRBD1; size: -; V: TRBV4-3; DNA: TGCGCCAGCAGCCAAGACCAGGGGGGCCGCTATGGCTACACCTTC; CDR3: CASSQDQGGRYGYTF
J: TRBJ2-1; D: TRBD1; size: few; V: TRBV11-1; DNA: TGTGCCAGCAGCCGACAGGGGGTTAGGGAGCAGTTCTTC; CDR3: CASSRQGVREQFF
J: TRBJ2-7; D: -; size: -; V: TRBV11-3; DNA: TGTGCCAGCAGCCGTTCAGGGGAGGGCTCCTACGAGCAGTACTTC; CDR3: CASSRSGEGSYEQYF
J: TRBJ2-5; D: TRBD2; size: -; V: TRBV7-8; DNA: TGTGCCAGCAGCTTGGGGACTAGCGGTAACCGGGGGACCCAGTACTTC; CDR3: CASSLGTSGNRGTQYF
J: TRBJ1-2; D: -; size: -; V: TRBV5-5; DNA: TGTGCCAGCAGCTTGTTAGCCGTAGACCAAGGACGGACGGTTGGCTACACCTTC; CDR3: CASSLLAVDQGRTVGYTF
J: TRBJ2-7; D: TRBD2; size: -; V: TRBV4-3; DNA: TGCGCCAGTAGCCCGGGACTAGCAGGCTACGAGCAGTACTTC; CDR3: CASSPGLAGYEQYF
J: TRBJ1-1; D: TRBD1; size: -; V: TRBV5-1; DNA: TGCGCCACCAAAACTGACAGGGGCGAAGCTTTCTTT; CDR3: CATKTDRGEAFF
J: TRBJ1-5; D: -; size: -; V: TRBV7-2; DNA: TGTGCCAGCAGCCCAGGTTGGGGCGGGGCTCCCCAGCCCCAGCATTTT; CDR3: CASSPGWGGAPQPQHF
J: TRBJ2-1; D: -; size: -; V: TRBV21-1; DNA: TGTGCCAGCAGCCGCCGGGACAGGGGGGCGGGTGGCCCCTACAATGAGCAGTTCTTC; CDR3: CASSRRDRGAGGPYNEQFF
J: TRBJ2-7; D: -; size: -; V: TRBV7-2; DNA: TGTGCCAGCAGCTTAGGACAGCCAGGGTACGAGCAGTACTTC; CDR3: CASSLGQPGYEQYF
J: TRBJ1-2; D: -; size: -; V: TRBV15; DNA: TGTGCCACCAGCAGACGCGGGAGTTCTAGCGGCTACACCTTC; CDR3: CATSRRGSSSGYTF
J: TRBJ2-3; D: -; size: -; V: TRBV2; DNA: TGTGCCAGCAGTGAAGACACGGGTACGCAGTATTTT; CDR3: CASSEDTGTQYF
J: TRBJ1-5; D: -; size: few; V: TRBV19; DNA: TGTGCCAGTTCTATGGGGGGGAGCAATCAGCCCCAGCATTTT; CDR3: CASSMGGSNQPQHF
J: TRBJ2-3; D: -; size: -; V: TRBV5-1; DNA: TGCGCCAGCAGCTTGGACTTCCTTAGCACAGATACGCAGTATTTT; CDR3: CASSLDFLSTDTQYF
J: TRBJ1-2; D: -; size: -; V: TRBV5-8; DNA: TGTGCCAGCAGGACCCCAACAGTTAACTATGGCTACACCTTC; CDR3: CASRTPTVNYGYTF
J: TRBJ1-4; D: TRBD1; size: once; V: TRBV28; DNA: TGTGCCAGCAGTTTAGGTATCAGGGGGGAAAAACTGTTTTTT; CDR3: CASSLGIRGEKLFF
J: TRBJ2-5; D: -; size: once; V: TRBV3-1/TRBV3-2; DNA: TGTGCCAGCAGCCAAGACGACGAGACCCAGTACTTC; CDR3: CASSQDDETQYF
J: TRBJ2-3; D: TRBD2; size: once; V: TRBV7-9; DNA: TGTGCCAGCAGCTTATTTGTGCTAGCGGCAACAGATACGCAGTATTTT; CDR3: CASSLFVLAATDTQYF
J: TRBJ2-5; D: -; size: -; V: TRBV28; DNA: TGTGCCAGCAGTTTTGGGGAAGGGGAGACCCAGTACTTC; CDR3: CASSFGEGETQYF
J: TRBJ2-6; D: TRBD1; size: -; V: TRBV10-3; DNA: TGTGCCAGCCGGGACAGGCAGGGGGATGTCCTGACTTTC; CDR3: CASRDRQGDVLTF
J: TRBJ2-7; D: -; size: -; V: TRBV27; DNA: TGTGCCAGCAGCCGCCGGCAGGGTAACGAGCAGTACTTC; CDR3: CASSRRQGNEQYF
J: TRBJ2-7; D: -; size: -; V: TRBV6-5; DNA: TGTGCCAGCACCGCCGGCTGGGGAGATAACTACGAGCAGTACTTC; CDR3: CASTAGWGDNYEQYF
J: TRBJ1-5; D: -; size: -; V: TRBV28; DNA: TGTGCCAGCAGTTTCCTAGGCAGGCGAGGGCCCCAGCATTTT; CDR3: CASSFLGRRGPQHF
J: TRBJ1-4; D: -; size: -; V: TRBV12-3/TRBV12-4; DNA: TGTGCCAGCAGTTTAGCCAGGGACGAAAAACTGTTTTTT; CDR3: CASSLARDEKLFF
J: TRBJ2-2; D: TRBD1; size: -; V: TRBV7-9; DNA: TGTGCCAGCAGCTTAAGGGACAGGCAAACAAACACCGGGGAGCTGTTTTTT; CDR3: CASSLRDRQTNTGELFF
J: TRBJ2-7; D: TRBD2; size: -; V: TRBV19; DNA: TGTGCCAGTAGTCTCTCGTCACTAGCGGGGGCCTACGAGCAGTACTTC; CDR3: CASSLSSLAGAYEQYF
J: TRBJ2-7; D: TRBD1; size: -; V: TRBV27; DNA: TGTGCCAGCAGTTCCACCCTCTCCGGGACAGGGAGGCAGTACTTC; CDR3: CASSSTLSGTGRQYF
J: TRBJ2-7; D: -; size: -; V: TRBV9; DNA: TGTGCCAGCAGCTTCGCAGGGACCAGCGACGACGAGCAGTACTTC; CDR3: CASSFAGTSDDEQYF
J: TRBJ1-3; D: -; size: -; V: TRBV13; DNA: TGTGCCAGCAGCGTTGCCGGAAACACCATATATTTT; CDR3: CASSVAGNTIYF
J: TRBJ1-5; D: -; size: -; V: TRBV6-5; DNA: TGTGCCAGCAGTTCTGCTTCGGGCAATCAGCCCCAGCATTTT; CDR3: CASSSASGNQPQHF
J: TRBJ1-1; D: -; size: -; V: TRBV29-1; DNA: TGCAGCGTTGGGAGGAACACTGAAGCTTTCTTT; CDR3: CSVGRNTEAFF
J: TRBJ1-4; D: TRBD1; size: -; V: TRBV10-3; DNA: TGTGCCATCAGCGGGCAGGGGGATGAAAAACTGTTTTTT; CDR3: CAISGQGDEKLFF
J: TRBJ1-1; D: TRBD1; size: -; V: TRBV27; DNA: TGTGCCAGCAGTCGACAGGGGGCGAGAACTGAAGCTTTCTTT; CDR3: CASSRQGARTEAFF
J: TRBJ2-5; D: -; size: -; V: TRBV18; DNA: TGTGCCAGCTCACCGGAAGAGACCCAGTACTTC; CDR3: CASSPEETQYF
J: TRBJ2-2; D: -; size: -; V: TRBV4-1; DNA: TGCGCCAGCAGCCCTTCCCCAGGACCCACCGGGGAGCTGTTTTTT; CDR3: CASSPSPGPTGELFF
J: TRBJ1-1; D: -; size: -; V: TRBV7-9; DNA: TGTGCCAGCAGCCGAGGGGTCTACACTGAAGCTTTCTTT; CDR3: CASSRGVYTEAFF
J: TRBJ2-5; D: -; size: -; V: TRBV7-3; DNA: TGTGCCAGCAGCTTAAAAAAAGAGACCCAGTACTTC; CDR3: CASSLKKETQYF
J: TRBJ2-7; D: TRBD2; size: -; V: TRBV2; DNA: TGTGCCAGCAGTGAAGCAACTAGCGGGTCTTACGAGCAGTACTTC; CDR3: CASSEATSGSYEQYF